This TCR beta chain was sequenced during a study of identical twins. Germline CDR1 SQVTM, CDR2 ANQGSEA. This CDR3 is 11 amino acids long. The V gene end was trimmed by 6 bases and the J gene end by 10 bases; junction bases not matched to a gene: 7. A single record per CDR3 protein comes from TCRdb applying MiXCR to the 5' RACE reads. The table records about 530,000 distinct CDR3 sequences, around 24% of them present only once. The same data also contributed to another study, on yellow fever vaccine responses in identical twins.

Sequencing input: CD4+ T cells sorted from blood. The rearrangement joins TRBV29-1 to TRBJ2-3; 7 positions match TRBD2. The TCR comes from a young woman in good health. CDR3 in amino acids: CSVPGGLAQYF. CDR3 DNA: TGCAGCGTCCCGGGGGGATTGGCGCAGTATTTT.